The clone carrying this TCR beta chain has a count of ten or more. Its antigen is not known. This CDR3 spans 14 amino acids. V shed 2 bases and J shed 5 bases, with 7 bases lying between them. CDR1 MGHDK and CDR2 SYGVNS come from the germline V gene. Uncontrolled infection, other autoimmune disease, pregnancy or lactation excluded patients. On the basis of clinical symptoms, serum thyroxine and TRAb, thyroid ultrasound and orbital computed tomography, diagnoses were made. The sample belongs to a study of T cells in Graves' hyperthyroidism and ophthalmopathy. Findings and caveats of the study: Clonotypes that were expanded in thyroid above 0.001 mostly appeared in blood too. The model predicted ophthalmopathy a median 6.5 months before onset.

RNA transcripts were the template for amplifying TCR beta CDR3 regions. First-round RT-PCR of the TCR CDR3 relied on the HTBI primer set. Via MiXCR, TCRdb re-called the multiplex PCR reads, giving one row per CDR3 protein. The sample shows 650,000 to 800,000 distinct CDR3 sequences, roughly 45% of them seen only once. The chain is built from TRBV25-1 and TRBJ1-6, with no clear D. The sequence came from an adult man with Graves' disease, either hyperthyroidism or ophthalmopathy (not recorded which). Sequences were obtained from peripheral blood or thyroid tissue (not recorded which). The CDR3 loop is CASSELPNNSPLHF. CDR3 nucleotide sequence: TGTGCCAGCAGTGAACTACCAAATAATTCACCCCTCCACTTT.